A single sample gave rise to the 15 T cell receptor beta chains below, sequenced in a study of blood T cell repertoires in COVID-19. Data came from immunoSEQ multiplex PCR; TCRdb stores just in-frame clones and leaves some out. The table shows about 350,000 clones, with approximately 91% occurring only once. The sample taken for sequencing was PBMCs or T cells enriched from blood (not recorded which). The receptors shown here come from a woman in her 30s who had been exposed to COVID-19.

The count of this clone is one. The rearrangement joins TRBV10-2 to TRBJ1-6, with TRBD1 as a possible D gene (5 bases). Germline CDR1 is WSHSY and CDR2 is SAAADI. Trimming shortened V by 6 bases and J by 8 bases, and 17 bases separated the two germline ends. The CDR3 extends over 15 amino acids. The DNA for the CDR3 is TGCGCCAGCAGGGAGGCGACAGACCGTTATTCACCCCTCCACTTT. Its translation: CASREATDRYSPLHF.

The chain carries TRBV7-8 and TRBJ2-7, with D perhaps matching TRBD2 (6 bases). The V gene's germline CDR1 is SGHVS and CDR2 FQNEAQ. V was shortened by 5 bases and J by 5 bases, with 19 bases between the two germline ends. The CDR3 runs to 15 residues. This chain's CDR3 is CASSPRLAEVDEQYF. CDR3 bases: TGTGCCAGCAGCCCCCGTTTAGCGGAAGTAGACGAGCAGTACTTC. Combining the CDR3 with reference TRBV7-8 and TRBJ2-7 gives the whole variable domain GAGVSQSPRYKVAKRGQDVALRCDPISGHVSLFWYQQALGQGPEFLTYFQNEAQLDKSGLPSDRFFAERPEGSVSTLKIQRTQQEDSAVYLCASSPRLAEVDEQYFGPGTRLTVT.

This sequence joins TRBV4-2 and TRBJ2-1; no clear D gene. CDR1 and CDR2 (germline): LGHNA, YNFKEQ. The CDR3 sequence is 12 residues long. Trimming shortened V by 1 base and J by 6 bases, and 4 bases separated the two germline ends. The CDR3 here is CASSQGSNEQFF. CDR3 DNA: TGTGCCAGCAGCCAAGGTAGCAATGAGCAGTTCTTC.

This clone was seen once. The V and J genes are TRBV19 and TRBJ1-1; D is unresolved. This CDR3 region has 15 residues. Germline CDR1 and CDR2: LNHDA and SQIVND (reference sequence). V was shortened by 1 base and J by 8 bases, with 17 bases between the two germline ends. The CDR3 is CASSIGGGGPREAFF. DNA of the CDR3: TGTGCCAGTAGTATAGGGGGAGGAGGTCCCCGAGAAGCTTTCTTT.

The chain has TRBV7-8 and TRBJ1-2, with TRBD1 identical over 7 bases. CDR1 SGHVS and CDR2 FQNEAQ come from the germline V gene. With 1 base clipped from V and 5 bases from J, the junction kept 7 bases outside the gene matches. There are 15 residues in the CDR3. The CDR3 spells CASSLEGTEYYGYTF. In DNA form, the CDR3 reads TGTGCCAGCAGCTTAGAGGGGACAGAATATTATGGCTACACCTTC.

This clone was seen a few times. This rearrangement joins TRBV28 to TRBJ1-2; 8 bases are a match to TRBD1. The germline CDR1 and CDR2 sequences are MDHEN and SYDVKM. Trimming cost V 3 bases and J 3 bases; bases outside gene matches: 3. CDR3 length equals 14 residues. The CDR3 DNA follows: TGTGCCAGCAGTTTTGGGACAGGTTACTATGGCTACACCTTC. Translation: CASSFGTGYYGYTF.

The CDR3 DNA follows: TGTGCCACCAGCAGAGGGATTACCGAGGCGTACAATGAGCAGTTCTTC. This sequence encodes CATSRGITEAYNEQFF. The genes are TRBV15 and TRBJ2-1; D gene unclear. From germline, CDR1 is LNHNV and CDR2 YYDKDF (reference sequence). The V and J ends lost 1 base and 4 bases respectively, with 14 bases between them. This CDR3 comprises 16 residues.

The sample holds a few counts of this clone. V is TRBV28 and J is TRBJ1-5; TRBD1 matches at 10 bases. The ends lost 5 bases at V and 3 bases at J; junction bases unmatched: 10. Germline CDR1 MDHEN, CDR2 SYDVKM. The CDR3 loop spans 17 amino acids. The CDR3 bases are TGTGCCAGCAGTCGCTGGGACAGGGGAAATCTCAATCAGCCCCAGCATTTT. Translating gives CASSRWDRGNLNQPQHF. Drawing the rest from reference TRBV28 and TRBJ1-5, the complete variable domain is DVKVTQSSRYLVKRTGEKVFLECVQDMDHENMFWYRQDPGLGLRLIYFSYDVKMKEKGDIPEGYSVSREKKERFSLILESASTNQTSMYLCASSRWDRGNLNQPQHFGDGTRLSIL.

V is TRBV19 and J is TRBJ1-1, with 10 positions matching TRBD1. With 5 bases clipped from V and 6 bases from J, the junction kept 12 bases outside the gene matches. The CDR3 has 16 amino acids. CDR1 and CDR2 (germline): LNHDA, SQIVND (reference sequence). This CDR3 reads CASSSAVRDRGAEAFF. The CDR3 DNA sequence: TGTGCCAGTAGTTCTGCGGTCCGGGACAGGGGCGCTGAAGCTTTCTTT.

The CDR3 nucleotides are TGTGCCAGCAGATCCATCCCCGGGACTAGCCGAGAGACCCAGTACTTC. Residues: CASRSIPGTSRETQYF. The chain uses TRBV5-6 and TRBJ2-5; TRBD2 agrees at 9 bases. Germline V gives CDR1 SGHDT, CDR2 YYEEEE. J gave up 4 bases and V 5 bases, and 12 bases lay outside the gene matches. CDR3 length: 16 amino acids.

This chain joins TRBV12-3 or TRBV12-4 and TRBJ2-7, with a tentative D call TRBD2 (5 bases). The V end lost 6 bases, the J end lost 6 bases, and 12 bases lay between the germline ends. The CDR3 totals 12 residues. CDR3 loop: CASRLRSGEQYF. For the CDR3, the DNA is TGTGCCAGCAGACTCCGCAGCGGCGAGCAGTACTTC.

The V gene is TRBV19, the J gene TRBJ2-1; 15 positions match TRBD2. Germline CDR1 LNHDA, CDR2 SQIVND (reference sequence). The CDR3 spans 15 residues. V dropped 5 bases and J dropped 12; count of bases not matched to a gene: 8. CDR3: CASSPPGLAGGMQFF. The DNA for the CDR3 is TGTGCCAGTAGTCCACCGGGACTAGCGGGAGGTATGCAGTTCTTC.

This clone was observed once. CDR3 in amino acids: CASSLADRASSYEQYF. DNA of the CDR3: TGCGCCAGCAGCTTGGCTGACAGGGCCAGCTCCTACGAGCAGTACTTC. This chain uses TRBV5-1 with TRBJ2-7, with TRBD1 identical over 7 bases. J lost 0 bases, V lost 0 bases, and 6 bases had no gene match. This CDR3 is built from 16 residues. The germline V gene has CDR1 SGHRS and CDR2 YFSETQ.

The V and J genes are TRBV5-4 and TRBJ2-1, with a possible D match to TRBD2 (5 bases). Trimming removed 3 bases from V and 6 bases from J, with 13 bases in between. Germline-derived CDR1 and CDR2 are SGHNT and YYREEE (reference sequence). CDR3 length: 14 residues. This chain's CDR3 is CASSSHWTVNEQFF. The CDR3 nucleotides read TGTGCCAGCAGCTCCCACTGGACTGTCAATGAGCAGTTCTTC. The variable domain in full, with the rest retrieved from reference TRBV5-4 and TRBJ2-1, is ETGVTQSPTHLIKTRGQQVTLRCSSQSGHNTVSWYQQALGQGPQFIFQYYREEENGRGNFPPRFSGLQFPNYSSELNVNALELDDSALYLCASSSHWTVNEQFFGPGTRLTVL.

The chain joins TRBV5-1 to TRBJ2-3; no clear D. Germline lookup yields CDR1 SGHRS and CDR2 YFSETQ. V gave up 4 bases and J gave up 1 base, with 13 bases separating them. The length of the CDR3 is 15 residues. DNA for the CDR3: TGCGCCAGCAGCCCAGGAAAATTCGGCACAGATACGCAGTATTTT. This gives the protein CASSPGKFGTDTQYF.